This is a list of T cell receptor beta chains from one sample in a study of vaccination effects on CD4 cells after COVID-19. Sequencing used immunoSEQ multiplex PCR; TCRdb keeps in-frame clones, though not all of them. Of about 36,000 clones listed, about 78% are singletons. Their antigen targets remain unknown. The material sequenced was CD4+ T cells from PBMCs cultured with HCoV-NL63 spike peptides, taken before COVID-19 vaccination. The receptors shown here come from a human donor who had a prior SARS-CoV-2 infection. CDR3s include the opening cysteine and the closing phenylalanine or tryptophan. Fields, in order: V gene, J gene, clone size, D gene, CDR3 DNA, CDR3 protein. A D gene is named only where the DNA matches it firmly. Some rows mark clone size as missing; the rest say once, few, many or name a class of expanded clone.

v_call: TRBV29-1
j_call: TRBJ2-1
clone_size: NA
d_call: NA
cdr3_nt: TGCAGCGTGGGGCCCTTACAGCGGCAACAATACAATGAGCAGTTCTTC
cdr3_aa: CSVGPLQRQQYNEQFF

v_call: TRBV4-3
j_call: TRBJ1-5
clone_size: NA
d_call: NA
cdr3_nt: TGCGCCAGCAGCCAAGCATGGGGCGGGCAGCCCCAGCATTTT
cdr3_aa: CASSQAWGGQPQHF

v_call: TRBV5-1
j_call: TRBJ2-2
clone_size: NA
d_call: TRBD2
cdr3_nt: TGCGCCAGCAGCTTGGCCGCGGGGGGCCATTCCGGGGAGCTGTTTTTT
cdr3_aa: CASSLAAGGHSGELFF

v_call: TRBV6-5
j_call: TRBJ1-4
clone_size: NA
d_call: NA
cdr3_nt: TGTGCCAGCAGTTACCAGGAGGGGCCGACTGAAAAACTGTTTTTT
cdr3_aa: CASSYQEGPTEKLFF

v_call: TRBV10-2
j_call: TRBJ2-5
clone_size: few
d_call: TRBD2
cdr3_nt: TGCGCTTCACTGTTTGGCGGGAGCTCTGAGACCCAGTACTTC
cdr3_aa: CASLFGGSSETQYF

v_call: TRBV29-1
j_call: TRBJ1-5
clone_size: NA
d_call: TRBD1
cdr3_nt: TGCAGCGCCCTCGCAGGGGGTAGCAATCAGCCCCAGCATTTT
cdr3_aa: CSALAGGSNQPQHF

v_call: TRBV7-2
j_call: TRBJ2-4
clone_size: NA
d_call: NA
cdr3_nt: TGTGCCAGCAGCTTGGCCAGGGTAGCCAAAAACATTCAGTACTTC
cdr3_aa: CASSLARVAKNIQYF

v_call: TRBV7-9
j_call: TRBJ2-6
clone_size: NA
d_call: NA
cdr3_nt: TGTGCCAGCAGCTTCGAGTACGGGGGTGTGGCCAACGTCCTGACTTTC
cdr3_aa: CASSFEYGGVANVLTF

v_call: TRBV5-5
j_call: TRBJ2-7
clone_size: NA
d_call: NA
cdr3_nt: TGTGCCAGCAGCTTCGTGGTCGGATCGGCATCCTACGAGCAGTACTTC
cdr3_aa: CASSFVVGSASYEQYF

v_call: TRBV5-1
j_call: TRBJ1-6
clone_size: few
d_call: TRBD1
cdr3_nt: TGCGCCAGCAGCCTCCAGGGACAGGGGAATTCACCCCTCCACTTT
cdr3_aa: CASSLQGQGNSPLHF

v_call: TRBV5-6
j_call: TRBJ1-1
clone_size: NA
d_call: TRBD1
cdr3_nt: TGTGCCAGCATTACCAGGGACAGGCCGAACACTGAAGCTTTCTTT
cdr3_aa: CASITRDRPNTEAFF

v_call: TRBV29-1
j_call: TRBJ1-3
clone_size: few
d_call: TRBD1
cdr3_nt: TGCAGCGCCCTCGACAGGGGGCAAAGGACCATATATTTT
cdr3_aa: CSALDRGQRTIYF

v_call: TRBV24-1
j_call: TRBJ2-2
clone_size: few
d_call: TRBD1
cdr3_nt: TGTGCCACCAGTGGACAGGGATGGTCCGGGGAGCTGTTTTTT
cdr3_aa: CATSGQGWSGELFF

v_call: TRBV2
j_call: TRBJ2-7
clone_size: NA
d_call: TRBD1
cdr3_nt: TGTGCCAGCAGCCGACGGGACAGGCTATACGAGCAGTACTTC
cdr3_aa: CASSRRDRLYEQYF

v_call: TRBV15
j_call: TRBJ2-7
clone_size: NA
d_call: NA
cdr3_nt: TGTGCCACCAGCATGGGTTTCGGGACACCCTCCTACGAGCAGTACTTC
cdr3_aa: CATSMGFGTPSYEQYF

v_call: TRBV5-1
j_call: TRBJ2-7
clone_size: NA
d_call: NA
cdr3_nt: TGCGCCAGCAGCTTTACCACACGCTCCTACGAGCAGTACTTC
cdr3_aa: CASSFTTRSYEQYF

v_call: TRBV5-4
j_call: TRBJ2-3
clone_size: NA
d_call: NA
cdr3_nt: TGTGCCAGCAGCTTGACGGGAGTTAGCACAGATACGCAGTATTTT
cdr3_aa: CASSLTGVSTDTQYF